This T cell receptor beta chain was documented in a study of breast tumors, draining lymph nodes, adjacent tissues. The study's findings and limits: Compared with basal-like, luminal-like tumors shared significantly more repertoire with nontumor tissue. The lymph node origin of tumor T cells was framed as consistent with a hypothesis, not demonstrated. Tumor TCR diversity was below lymph nodes but above nontumor tissue.

This clonotype was recorded at least ten times. Antigen: not known. Breast cancer patients provided tissue from their axillary draining lymph nodes. One entry per CDR3 protein results from TCRdb running MiXCR on the multiplex PCR reads. The sample has more than 250,000 distinct CDR3 sequences, roughly 31% seen once. The CDR3 is 17 residues long. V gave up 4 bases and J gave up 0 bases, with 17 bases separating them. The germline V gene has CDR1 SGHNT and CDR2 YYREEE (reference sequence). This chain connects TRBV5-4 to TRBJ1-3; D is perhaps TRBD1 (5 bases). Material for sequencing was axillary lymph node tissue. The sequence was obtained from a female donor with breast cancer. Some clones in this sample may be carry-over from other donors' samples. CDR3 nucleotide sequence: TGTGCCAGCAGCCCTCGGGGGGGACTGAACTCTGGAAACACCATATATTTT. Protein: CASSPRGGLNSGNTIYF. The full variable domain, its missing parts supplied by reference TRBV5-4 and TRBJ1-3, is ETGVTQSPTHLIKTRGQQVTLRCSSQSGHNTVSWYQQALGQGPQFIFQYYREEENGRGNFPPRFSGLQFPNYSSELNVNALELDDSALYLCASSPRGGLNSGNTIYFGEGSWLTVV.